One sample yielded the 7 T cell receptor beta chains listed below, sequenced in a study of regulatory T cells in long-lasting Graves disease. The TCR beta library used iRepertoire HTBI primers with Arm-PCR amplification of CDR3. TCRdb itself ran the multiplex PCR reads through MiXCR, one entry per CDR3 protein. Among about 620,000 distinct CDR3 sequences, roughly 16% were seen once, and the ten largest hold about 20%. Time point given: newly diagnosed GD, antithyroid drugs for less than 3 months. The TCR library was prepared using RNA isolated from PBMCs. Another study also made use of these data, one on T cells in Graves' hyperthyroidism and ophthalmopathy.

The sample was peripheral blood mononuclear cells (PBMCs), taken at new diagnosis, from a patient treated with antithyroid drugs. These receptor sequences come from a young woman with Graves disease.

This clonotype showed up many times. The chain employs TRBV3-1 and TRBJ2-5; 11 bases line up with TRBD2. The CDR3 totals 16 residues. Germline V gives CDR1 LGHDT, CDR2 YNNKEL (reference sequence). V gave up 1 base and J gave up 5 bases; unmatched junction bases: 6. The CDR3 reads CASSQVLLAGVETQYF. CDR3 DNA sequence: TGTGCCAGCAGCCAAGTCCTACTAGCGGGAGTGGAGACCCAGTACTTC.

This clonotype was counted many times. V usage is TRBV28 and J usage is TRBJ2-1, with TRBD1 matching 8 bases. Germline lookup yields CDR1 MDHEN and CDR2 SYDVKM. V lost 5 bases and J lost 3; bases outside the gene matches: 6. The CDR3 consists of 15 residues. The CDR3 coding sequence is TGTGCCAGCAGTAACCGACAGGGGAACTACAATGAGCAGTTCTTC. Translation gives CASSNRQGNYNEQFF. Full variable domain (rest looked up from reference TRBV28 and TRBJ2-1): DVKVTQSSRYLVKRTGEKVFLECVQDMDHENMFWYRQDPGLGLRLIYFSYDVKMKEKGDIPEGYSVSREKKERFSLILESASTNQTSMYLCASSNRQGNYNEQFFGPGTRLTVL.

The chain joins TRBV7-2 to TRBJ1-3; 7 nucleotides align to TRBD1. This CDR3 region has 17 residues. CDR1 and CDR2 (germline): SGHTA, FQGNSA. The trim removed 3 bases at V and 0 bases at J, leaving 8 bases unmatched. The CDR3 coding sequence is TGTGCCAGCAGCTTGGTAGGGGGCCGTCACTCTGGAAACACCATATATTTT. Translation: CASSLVGGRHSGNTIYF.

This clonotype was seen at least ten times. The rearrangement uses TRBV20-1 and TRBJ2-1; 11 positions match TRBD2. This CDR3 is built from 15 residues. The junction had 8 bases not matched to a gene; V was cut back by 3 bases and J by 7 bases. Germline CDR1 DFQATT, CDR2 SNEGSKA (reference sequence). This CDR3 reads CSARVVAGGTNEQFF. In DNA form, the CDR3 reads TGCAGTGCTAGGGTGGTAGCGGGAGGGACTAATGAGCAGTTCTTC.

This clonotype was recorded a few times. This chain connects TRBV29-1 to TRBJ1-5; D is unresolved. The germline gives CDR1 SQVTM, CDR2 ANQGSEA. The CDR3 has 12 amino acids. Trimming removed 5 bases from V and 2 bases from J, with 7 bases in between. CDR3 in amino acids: CSVKHGNQPQHF. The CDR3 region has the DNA TGCAGCGTTAAACACGGCAATCAGCCCCAGCATTTT.

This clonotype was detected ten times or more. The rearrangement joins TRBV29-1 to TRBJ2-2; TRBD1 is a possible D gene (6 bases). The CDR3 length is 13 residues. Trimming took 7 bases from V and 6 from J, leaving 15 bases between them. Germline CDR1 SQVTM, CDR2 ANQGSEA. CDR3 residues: CSASSQGSGELFF. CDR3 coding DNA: TGCAGCGCATCCTCACAGGGTTCCGGGGAGCTGTTTTTT.

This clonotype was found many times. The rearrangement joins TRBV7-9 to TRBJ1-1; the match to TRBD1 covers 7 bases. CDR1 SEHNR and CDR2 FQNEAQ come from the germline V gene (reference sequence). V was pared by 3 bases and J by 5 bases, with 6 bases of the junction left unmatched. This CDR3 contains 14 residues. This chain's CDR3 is CASSFPPGQTEAFF. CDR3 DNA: TGTGCCAGCAGCTTTCCGCCGGGACAGACTGAAGCTTTCTTT.